Listed below are T cell receptor beta chains from one sample, sequenced in a study of multiple sclerosis patients with progressive multifocal leukoencephalopathy. Assay used: immunoSEQ multiplex PCR; TCRdb lists only in-frame clones, some missing. The table lists tens of thousands of clones, 85% of them singletons. The sample consisted of PBMCs, taken from a patient treated with natalizumab. Source of these receptors: a woman in her 30s with progressive multifocal leukoencephalopathy. Both conserved end residues are part of each CDR3. A D gene is named only where the DNA matches it firmly. Only part of the rows carry a size: once, few, many, or a class if the clone is expanded.

v_call	j_call	d_call	clone_size	cdr3_nt	cdr3_aa
TRBV27	TRBJ2-1	.	.	TGTGCCAGCAGTTTATCGGCAATCAATGAGCAGTTCTTC	CASSLSAINEQFF
TRBV2	TRBJ2-3	TRBD2	.	TGTGCCAGCAGTGAATCAGGACTAGCGGGTCGCACAGATACGCAGTATTTT	CASSESGLAGRTDTQYF
TRBV7-9	TRBJ2-6	TRBD2	few	TGTGCCAGCCGCTGCGATAGCGGGGGGGCCTATCGTGGGGCCAACGTCCTGACTTTC	CASRCDSGGAYRGANVLTF
TRBV5-1	TRBJ2-5	.	.	TGCGCCAGCAGCTTGGCCGTCGGTGAGACCCAGTACTTC	CASSLAVGETQYF
TRBV9	TRBJ2-7	TRBD1	.	TGTGCCAGCAGTCCGTACAGGGGGCCCCTTGGCGAGCAGTACTTC	CASSPYRGPLGEQYF
TRBV10-2	TRBJ2-3	TRBD2	.	TGCGCCAGCAGTGACGTGCTAGCGGGAGGCCCAGATACGCAGTATTTT	CASSDVLAGGPDTQYF
TRBV4-3	TRBJ2-1	TRBD1	.	TGCGCCAGCAGCCAAGCACCTCACAGGGGACACCGCAATGAGCAGTTCTTC	CASSQAPHRGHRNEQFF
TRBV6-5	TRBJ1-1	.	.	TGTGCCAGCAGCCTACAGGGCTCCCCCAACACTGAAGCTTTCTTT	CASSLQGSPNTEAFF
TRBV10-3	TRBJ1-2	.	few	TGTGCCATCAGTGAGATTGGGACAAATTATCATGGCTACACCTTC	CAISEIGTNYHGYTF
TRBV7-3	TRBJ2-2	.	few	TGTGCCAGCAGCCAGGACACGGCTGGGGAGCTGTTTTTT	CASSQDTAGELFF
TRBV10-3	TRBJ1-1	TRBD1	.	TGTGCCATCAGTGAGTCTGGGGGGGGACAGGAAGCTTTCTTT	CAISESGGGQEAFF
TRBV28	TRBJ2-4	.	.	TGTGCCAGCAGTTTAGTGCAGGGGAAAAACATTCAGTACTTC	CASSLVQGKNIQYF
TRBV7-6	TRBJ1-5	TRBD1	once	TGTGCCAGCAGCAAATCAGGGGGTTGGCCCCAGCATTTT	CASSKSGGWPQHF
TRBV14	TRBJ2-7	.	.	TGTGCCAGCGGACAGTTCTCCTACGAGCAGTACTTC	CASGQFSYEQYF
TRBV5-1	TRBJ2-5	TRBD2	.	TGCGCCAGCAGCCCGTACGGACTAGATCAAGAGACCCAGTACTTC	CASSPYGLDQETQYF
TRBV6-1	TRBJ2-7	.	.	TGTGCCAGCAGCCCGGGGGCCTACGAGCAGTACTTC	CASSPGAYEQYF
TRBV12-5	TRBJ2-5	TRBD1	.	TGTGCTAGTGGTACCGGGACAGGGGGCTGGCAGACCCAGTACTTC	CASGTGTGGWQTQYF
TRBV11-2	TRBJ2-5	.	.	TGTGCCAGCAGCTTAGATCGGGAGACCCAGTACTTC	CASSLDRETQYF
TRBV28	TRBJ2-3	.	.	TGTGCCAGCAGTCTCACCCCGGATGCGCAGTATTTT	CASSLTPDAQYF
TRBV6-1	TRBJ2-3	.	.	TGTGCCAGCTGCCGGGGAACTGACACAGATACGCAGTATTTT	CASCRGTDTDTQYF
TRBV15	TRBJ2-7	TRBD2	.	TGTGCCACCAGCAGAGTAGGACTAGCGGGAGACGAGCAGTACTTC	CATSRVGLAGDEQYF
TRBV28	TRBJ1-5	TRBD1	.	TGTGCCAGCAGTTCCGCCGGGACAGATAGCAATCAGCCCCAGCATTTT	CASSSAGTDSNQPQHF
TRBV7-3	TRBJ2-3	.	.	TGTGCCAGCAGCTTAGGTCGGGGCGCAGGGGATACGCAGTATTTT	CASSLGRGAGDTQYF
TRBV28	TRBJ1-2	.	.	TGTGCCAGCAGCACCTTACTCTATGGCTACACCTTC	CASSTLLYGYTF
TRBV30	TRBJ1-2	.	.	TGTGCCTGGAGTCTCAGGGCTGACTATGGCTACACCTTC	CAWSLRADYGYTF
TRBV4-3	TRBJ1-6	.	.	TGCGCCAGCAGCCAAGATACAGGTTCAAATTCACCCCTCCACTTT	CASSQDTGSNSPLHF
TRBV19	TRBJ1-3	.	.	TGTGCCAGTAGTATTGAGGCGGCCCGGGACACCATATATTTT	CASSIEAARDTIYF
TRBV21-1	TRBJ2-2	.	.	TGTGCCAGCAGCAAAGATGGTAGCGGGTACACCGGGGAGCTGTTTTTT	CASSKDGSGYTGELFF
TRBV7-2	TRBJ2-1	.	.	TGTGCCAGCAGCCCAGACCCGCTGGGTACTGAGCAGTTCTTC	CASSPDPLGTEQFF
TRBV7-8	TRBJ1-5	.	.	TGTGCCAGCAGCTTAGCGGGGTTACGGATTAGCAATCAGCCCCAGCATTTT	CASSLAGLRISNQPQHF
TRBV2	TRBJ2-2	TRBD1	.	TGTGCCAGCAAGGTGCGGACAGGGGATTCCGGGGAGCTGTTTTTT	CASKVRTGDSGELFF
TRBV29-1	TRBJ1-1	.	once	TGCAGCGTTGCGACTCCTAACAGGTCCACTGAAGCTTTCTTT	CSVATPNRSTEAFF
TRBV5-6	TRBJ1-2	TRBD1	.	TGTGCCAGCAGCACAGGGGGCCCGGGAGGCTACACCTTC	CASSTGGPGGYTF
TRBV2	TRBJ1-5	.	.	TGTGCCAGCAGGGACAGTTTGGGAAAGTGGCCCCAGCATTTT	CASRDSLGKWPQHF